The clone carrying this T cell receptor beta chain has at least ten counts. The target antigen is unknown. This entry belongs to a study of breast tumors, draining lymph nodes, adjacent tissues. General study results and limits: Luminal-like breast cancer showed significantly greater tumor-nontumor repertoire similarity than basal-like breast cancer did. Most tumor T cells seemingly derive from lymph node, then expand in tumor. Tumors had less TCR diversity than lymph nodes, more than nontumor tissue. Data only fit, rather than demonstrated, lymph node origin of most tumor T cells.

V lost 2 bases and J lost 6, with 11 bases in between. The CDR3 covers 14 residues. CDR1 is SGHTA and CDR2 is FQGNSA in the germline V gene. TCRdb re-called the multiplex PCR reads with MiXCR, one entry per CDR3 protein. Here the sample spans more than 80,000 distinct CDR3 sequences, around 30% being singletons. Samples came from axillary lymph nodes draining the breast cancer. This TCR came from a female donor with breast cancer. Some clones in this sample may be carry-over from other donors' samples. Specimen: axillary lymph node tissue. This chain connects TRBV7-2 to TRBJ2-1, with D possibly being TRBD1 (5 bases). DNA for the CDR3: TGTGCCAGCAGCTTATATTATGGGGCCAATGAGCAGTTCTTC. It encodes CASSLYYGANEQFF.